This TCR beta chain was sequenced for a study of technical replicates of blood from several donors. With 3 bases removed from V and 6 bases from J, the gap between germline ends came to 8 bases. The CDR3 is 12 residues long. From germline, CDR1 is MDHEN and CDR2 SYDVKM. Repertoires were generated with immunoSEQ multiplex PCR, while TCRdb's copy carries only in-frame clones and drops some. The data show around 68,000 clones, 95% to 97% seen once. The clonotype comes from a human donor in good health. Sequenced sample: T cells isolated from PBMCs. The V call is TRBV28, the J call TRBJ1-1; tentative D call: TRBD1 (5 bases). CDR3 sequence reads: CASSLGGAEAFF. For the CDR3, the DNA is TGTGCCAGCAGTTTGGGGGGGGCTGAAGCTTTCTTT.